Following are 11 T cell receptor beta chains from one sample sequenced in a study of CD8+CD57+ T cells in acquired aplastic anemia. The sequenced patients had an expansion of CD8+CD57+ cells seen by flow cytometry. Genomic DNA served as template for TCR beta VDJ and CDR3 profiling. TCRdb itself ran the reads through MiXCR, one entry per CDR3 protein. Counted here are about 150,000 distinct CDR3 sequences, over 50% occurring once; the ten biggest clones make up 10% to 15%. What was sequenced was sorted CD4+, CD8+, or CD8+CD57+ T cells (not recorded which) from PBMCs. The receptors originated from a human donor with aplastic anemia.

This clonotype was recorded at least ten times. The chain has TRBV4-2 and TRBJ2-2; TRBD2 aligns across 13 bases. The germline V gene encodes CDR1 LGHNA and CDR2 YNFKEQ. The CDR3 length is 19 residues. The ends lost 4 bases at V and 0 bases at J; junction bases unmatched: 8. For the CDR3, the DNA is TGTGCCAGCAGCCCCTGGGGCGGACTAGCGGGAGCGAACACCGGGGAGCTGTTTTTT. Translation gives CASSPWGGLAGANTGELFF.

This clonotype was detected many times. V usage is TRBV7-2 and J usage is TRBJ2-1; D gene uncertain. The CDR3 runs to 12 residues. V dropped 5 bases and J dropped 4 bases, with 6 bases sitting between them. Germline CDR1 reads SGHTA; CDR2 reads FQGNSA. Here the CDR3 reads CASSRAYNEQFF. For the CDR3, the DNA is TGTGCCAGCAGCCGCGCATACAATGAGCAGTTCTTC.

The rearrangement joins TRBV19 to TRBJ2-1, with a tentative D call TRBD2 (6 bases). Germline CDR1 and CDR2: LNHDA and SQIVND (reference sequence). The CDR3 extends over 15 amino acids. Trimming removed 3 bases from V and 7 bases from J, with 16 bases in between. This chain's CDR3 is CASSMGVRGRNEQFF. The CDR3 DNA follows: TGTGCCAGTAGTATGGGGGTGCGGGGCAGGAATGAGCAGTTCTTC.

This clonotype was observed many times. The chain recombines TRBV4-1 with TRBJ1-1; a possible D gene is TRBD1 (5 bases). This CDR3 comprises 15 residues. Trimming removed 0 bases at V and 1 base at J, with 9 bases between. CDR1 MGHRA and CDR2 YSYEKL come from the germline V gene. This chain's CDR3 is CASSQDPRANTEAFF. The CDR3 DNA reads TGCGCCAGCAGCCAAGATCCCAGGGCGAACACTGAAGCTTTCTTT.

This rearrangement joins TRBV7-9 to TRBJ1-6; 8 nucleotides agree with TRBD1. This CDR3 region has 14 residues. Germline lookup yields CDR1 SEHNR and CDR2 FQNEAQ (reference sequence). The V and J ends lost 11 bases and 7 bases, in that order; junction bases with no gene match: 10. CDR3 in amino acids: CASNPGTGNSPLHF. The CDR3, as DNA: TGTGCCTCCAACCCTGGGACAGGCAATTCACCCCTCCACTTT.

Details on this clonotype: This may arise from a read error, as a much more abundant clone is one base away. The CDR3 coding sequence is TGTGCCAGCAGTGTTGGGACAGGGGTTGAAAACACCATATATTTT. Translated: CASSVGTGVENTIYF. The chain carries TRBV2 and TRBJ1-3; 10 bases are a match to TRBD1. Per germline, CDR1 SNHLY and CDR2 FYNNEI. Trimming took 4 bases from V and 6 from J; bases not matched to a gene: 6. There are 15 residues in the CDR3.

The chain combines TRBV24-1 with TRBJ1-2; 7 nucleotides match TRBD1. V was pared by 4 bases and J by 5 bases, with 3 bases of the junction left unmatched. Germline V gene data show CDR1 as KGHDR and CDR2 as SFDVKD. This CDR3 has 13 residues. CDR3 residues: CATSEYRGYGYTF. The CDR3 region has the DNA TGTGCCACCAGTGAATACAGGGGATATGGCTACACCTTC.

With regard to this clonotype: One end of the junction does not line up with germline, which may come from a read error. The gene calls are TRBV10-3 and TRBJ1-1; D not resolved. Germline V gene data show CDR1 as ENHRY and CDR2 as SYGVKD. The CDR3 consists of 14 residues. The CDR3 sequence: CAISEKGLSAEAFF. The CDR3 nucleotides read TGTGCCATCAGTGAGAAGGGCTTGAGCGCTGAGGCTTTCTTT.

The J gene is TRBJ2-1, the V gene TRBV27, with TRBD2 matching 7 bases. From germline, CDR1 is MNHEY and CDR2 SMNVEV (reference sequence). This CDR3 has 12 residues. The junction had 1 base not matched to a gene; V was cut back by 3 bases and J by 8 bases. CDR3 protein: CASSFRGDEQFF. In nucleotides, the CDR3 is TGTGCCAGCAGTTTTCGGGGGGATGAGCAGTTCTTC.

Only one count was recorded for this clonotype. The junction departs from the called germline gene at one end, perhaps through a read error. The chain has TRBV10-2 and TRBJ1-2, with D possibly TRBD1 on 6 matching bases. Germline V gives CDR1 WSHSY, CDR2 SAAADI. CDR3 length: 14 amino acids. The CDR3 DNA follows: TGTGCCAGCAGTTCGGCGGCAGGGGCGGATGGCTACACCTTC. It encodes CASSSAAGADGYTF.

This clonotype has just a few counts. The gene calls are TRBV25-1 and TRBJ2-1, with D possibly matching TRBD2 (5 bases). This CDR3 comprises 15 residues. V lost 5 bases and J lost 4, with 15 bases in between. Germline CDR1 is MGHDK and CDR2 is SYGVNS. CDR3 coding DNA: TGTGCCAGCAGTAAGGAAGGAGGACCGTACAATGAGCAGTTCTTC. Its protein is CASSKEGGPYNEQFF.